This TCR beta chain was found in a study of cytomegalovirus exposure and HLA in healthy donors. Study information: The roughly 670 first-cohort repertoires shared a platform with the roughly 120 validation repertoires, as reported in a later analysis. Study-level findings and limits: There were a few CMV-associated chains whose specificity for CMV antigens was confirmed in vitro. Cytomegalovirus status was reportedly diagnosed by the classifier with high specificity and sensitivity. Cytomegalovirus association was assigned to about 150 TCR beta chains.

Profiled with immunoSEQ multiplex PCR; TCRdb holds only in-frame clones, not every one. This sample has some 170,000 clones, with roughly nine tenths found just once. The germline V and J ends were trimmed by 4 bases and 6 bases, with 15 bases remaining between them. The CDR3 length is 14 residues. In the case of this clone: Its antigen is unknown.

The sample comprised PBMCs. This chain links TRBV6-7 with TRBJ1-1; a weak D match, TRBD1 (6 bases). TRBV6-7 is identified as an open reading frame with a role that is uncertain. The receptor was derived from a man aged 18 to 29 in good health and CMV-seropositive. The CDR3 here is CASSSPTGRPEAFF. The CDR3 DNA follows: TGTGCCAGCAGTTCGCCAACAGGGCGGCCTGAAGCTTTCTTT.